This T cell receptor (beta chain) emerged from a study of human T cells and chemical hapten exposure. Study-level findings and limits: TCRs exceeding 1 in 1000 frequency stayed unchanged with DPC sensitization.

This clonotype turned up a few times. The antigen is not known. Time point specified: patch test 3, about 24 weeks after DPC sensitization. Described treatment: therapeutic diphenylcyclopropenone sensitization with weekly scalp DPC. Unfractionated whole blood was the source of the extracted total RNA. Germline V gene lookup returns CDR1 LNHNV and CDR2 YYDKDF (reference sequence). This CDR3 is built from 16 residues. With V trimmed by 1 base and J by 0 bases, 2 bases remained unmatched. TCRdb independently ran MiXCR on the RACE reads; one entry per CDR3 protein. The profile covers over 30,000 distinct CDR3 sequences, with around 9.5% appearing a single time and approximately 26% taken by the ten largest.

The clonotype was recovered from a man over 45 with alopecia areata. Some clones in this sample may be carry-over from other donors' samples. The sequencing here drew on whole blood, taken in connection with sensitization to the hapten diphenylcyclopropenone (DPC). V and J are TRBV15 and TRBJ2-7; TRBD2 matches 11 bases. CDR3 sequence (DNA): TGTGCCACCAGCAGAGGGGGGACTAGCGGCTCCTACGAGCAGTACTTC. Protein sequence: CATSRGGTSGSYEQYF.